Given below is one TCR beta chain in context. TCRdb re-analysed the PCR reads in MiXCR, keeping a single row per CDR3 protein. This sample yields some 91,000 distinct CDR3 sequences, of which 20% to 25% are seen a single time; approximately 0.94% belongs to the top ten. The source of the sample is a study of molecular identifiers for immune sequencing clone quantification. V gave up 3 bases and J gave up 3 bases, with 9 bases separating them. The CDR3 is 13 residues long. The germline V gene encodes CDR1 LNHDA and CDR2 SQIVND (reference sequence). The sample taken for sequencing was naive CD8+ T cells from blood, with Jurkat cell RNA spiked in. Regarding subset: FACS-sorted CD8+CD4-CCR7+CD45RA+ naive T cells. The chain couples TRBV19 to TRBJ2-7, with D possibly being TRBD1 (6 bases). This receptor was taken from a human donor in good health. Some libraries in this study had Jurkat cell RNA spiked in. The CDR3: CASSMDRFYEQYF. CDR3 nucleotides: TGTGCCAGTAGTATGGACAGATTCTACGAGCAGTACTTC.